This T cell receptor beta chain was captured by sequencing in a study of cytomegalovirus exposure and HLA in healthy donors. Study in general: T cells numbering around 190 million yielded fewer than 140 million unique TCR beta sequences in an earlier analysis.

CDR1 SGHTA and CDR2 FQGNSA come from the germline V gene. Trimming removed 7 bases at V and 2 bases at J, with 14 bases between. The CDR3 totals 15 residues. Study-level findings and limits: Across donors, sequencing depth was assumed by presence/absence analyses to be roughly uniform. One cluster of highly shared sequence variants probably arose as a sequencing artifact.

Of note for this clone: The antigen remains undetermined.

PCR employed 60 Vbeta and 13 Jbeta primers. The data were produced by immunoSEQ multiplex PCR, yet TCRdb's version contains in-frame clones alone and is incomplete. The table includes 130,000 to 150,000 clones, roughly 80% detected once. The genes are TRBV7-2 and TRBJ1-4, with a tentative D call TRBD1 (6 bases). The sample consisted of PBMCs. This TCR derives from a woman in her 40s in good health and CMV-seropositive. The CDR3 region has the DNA TGTGCCAGCACCCTGAGGGGGTACACTAATGAAAAACTGTTTTTT. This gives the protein CASTLRGYTNEKLFF.